This entry is about one TCR beta chain. What this receptor recognizes is not known. Including cysteine and phenylalanine, the CDR3 has 17 amino acids. Of the read, only the CDR3 DNA is kept; its 51 bases are in frame from base 1. Via the germline V gene, CDR1 is SGHAT and CDR2 FQNNGV. Trimming removed 0 bases from V and 1 base from J, leaving 15 bases between the germline ends. Library preparation employed the immunoSEQ multiplex PCR assay. The multiplex PCR relied on a mix of 60 forward primers for TCR Vbeta segments and 13 reverse primers for TCR Jbeta segments. A multiplex PCR assay on genomic DNA amplified the CDR3 region of rearranged TCR beta genes. On the Illumina HiSeq System, the amplified TCR beta libraries were sequenced as 87-base-pair reads. From the authors' description of their analysis: A later analysis tallied around 87 million unique TCR beta chains across the 666 repertoires, and 10 million to 11 million of those chains were shared by two or more donors. A nearest-neighbor algorithm error-corrected the raw reads and collapsed the reads into unique sequences, merging closely related sequences to remove PCR and sequencing errors. V, D and J gene segments were assigned by aligning CDR3 sequences to IMGT reference sequences. For a sequence to be retained, at least a six-nucleotide match to both a V gene segment and a J gene segment was required. Rearrangements were classified as productive when the CDR3 lacked stop codons and remained in frame with V and J, and all other rearrangements were classified as non-productive. CDR3 was defined by IMGT convention, running from the second conserved V-encoded cysteine to the conserved J-encoded phenylalanine. In an earlier analysis of just under 600 of the donors, sequences lacking an unambiguous match to a single V gene segment were excluded. An earlier analysis of several hundred of the donors classified V segments as functional when productive rearrangements were above 56.7% and as segregating when the standard deviation between donors was above 5%. To diagnose cytomegalovirus status from the catalog of TCR beta chain sequences, a statistical classification framework was built. A later analysis assigned V and J genes by comparing TCR nucleotide sequences with IMGT/GENE-DB human TR gene sequences. A later analysis assigned CDR3 sequences and most-parsimonious VDJ recombination scenarios with the TCRdist pipeline. In a later analysis, each TCR beta chain was defined by its CDR3 amino acid sequence together with its V-gene family, and reads lacking a unique V-gene family were excluded. In a later analysis, several hundred highly shared, low-generation-probability nucleotide sequences were removed to address suspected cross-contamination and a sequencing artifact. For each public chain, a later analysis derived a clonal expansion index from normalized ranks of inferred template counts within each repertoire. Generation probabilities in a later analysis came from a VDJ recombination model fitted to out-of-frame rearrangements, and those results were checked against IGoR. In a later analysis, TCR-TCR, TCR-HLA and TCR-CMV co-occurrence was scored with hypergeometric tests, and a repertoire-size bias correction was applied to TCR pairs. In a later analysis, false discovery rates were estimated by permuting HLA or CMV assignments 20 times. In a later analysis, co-occurring TCRs were grouped using DBSCAN, and TCRdist sequence similarity was added for clustering within HLA-allele-positive subsets. For co-occurrence clustering, repertoires with fewer than 30,000 or more than 120,000 public chains were excluded, along with a handful of repertoires with anomalous nucleotide sharing. TCRdb's version of the immuneACCESS table is confined to in-frame rearrangements and falls short of the full clone set. An unresolved V gene accounts for under half of the shortfall where checked; the remainder is of unknown origin. V, J and clone size derive from that table, while D and trimming were established from the DNA sequence. The table for this sample records roughly 150,000 clones. The ten largest clonotypes hold around 1.7% of the sample.

In total, approximately 610 healthy bone marrow donors made up the cohort. All cohort members were sampled while nominally healthy, although unrecorded immune exposures were likely present. The donor tested CMV seronegative and was one of the 352 seronegative cohort members. A peripheral blood sample was provided by each donor, and peripheral blood mononuclear cells were used for TCR beta sequencing. Genomic DNA was extracted from the blood cell samples with the Qiagen DNeasy Blood Extraction Kit. The record originates from a study of cytomegalovirus exposure and HLA in healthy donors (dated by TCRdb to 2016 to 2017). Context from the whole study: An earlier analysis of about 560 of the donors reported approximately 260 Gb of sequence data and around 120 million unique TCR beta sequences obtained from about 170 million T cells. About 310 gigabases of sequencing data and approximately 84 million unique TCR sequences were included in an early release covering over 600 HLA-typed donors. The genetic ancestry cluster associated with self-reported Caucasian donors included approximately 85% of the 350 to 500 genotyped donors. The aim of the study was to test whether cataloging public T cell receptors could identify signatures of past pathogen exposure. The study used immunosequencing to profile the T cell repertoires of several hundred subjects and linked those repertoires to cytomegalovirus serostatus. Along with the approximately 670-subject first cohort, a separate validation cohort of over 90 different subjects was used. The study combined high-throughput TCR immunosequencing, statistical association of individual TCRs with disease status, and machine learning to predict cytomegalovirus infection status. A later analysis re-analyzed previously published TCR beta repertoires from roughly 600 donors and added high-resolution HLA genotyping to study TCR occurrence patterns. Rather than using new phenotypic data, the later analysis identified candidate immune exposures from TCR beta sequences and from how often those sequences occurred across donors. An earlier analysis of 587 of the donors used high-throughput TCR beta sequencing to judge whether each TCR beta V gene segment behaved as functional or pseudogenic. Donor age, sex, ethnicity and CMV serostatus were collected together with the repertoire data. Genome-wide SNP genotypes for about 55% of the roughly 670 donors were used in a later genetic analysis, which treated that subset as a discovery cohort. All discovery cohort repertoires had been generated on a single sequencing platform. Both class I and class II loci were covered by HLA typing, at four-digit resolution. The number of donors typed differed by locus, with 629-630 for A, B, C, DRB1 and DQB1, around 500 for DQA1, under 610 for DPA1, and 450 to 480 for DPB1. Because of strong linkage in the cohort, five DR-DQ haplotypes were treated as single units for association and clustering. On average, approximately 250,000 unique TCR beta nucleotide sequences were sequenced per donor among 398 genotyped donors of the cohort, with roughly 18% of those sequences being non-productive.

Findings and caveats that apply to the study as a whole: The 87-base-pair reads could not distinguish some IMGT-functional V segments, including TRBV6-2 and TRBV6-3, so those segments were excluded. In a later genetic analysis, fewer N-insertions in productive TCRs were reported among donors in an Asian-associated ancestry cluster than the approximately 710-donor mean. An association between a missense DCLRE1C variant and V-gene and J-gene trimming of TCR beta chains was found in a later genetic analysis and replicated in an independent cohort. The sequencing pipeline was judged likely to have produced a cluster of highly shared sequence variants as a technical artifact. HLA typing was unavailable for some donors at each locus, so association tests used only the typed subset. Linkage disequilibrium might explain the correlated functional status among segregating V segments, but an unknown experimental factor could not be ruled out. Roughly 17 rarely observed V segments, including chromosome 9 orphons, were excluded from the earlier analysis of about 500 of the donors because counts were too low. This cohort had only TCR beta chains sequenced, and the lack of alpha or paired-chain data limited which features could be detected. The presence/absence analyses assumed that sequencing depth was roughly uniform across donors, and that assumption may not be true. CMV serostatus was the only immune exposure information available for the cohort. Most CMV-associated TCR beta chains appeared to be HLA-restricted in a later analysis, and the HLA associations seemed to be driven largely by CMV exposure. While some public TCRs were present in many individuals, most TCR sequences turned up only very rarely across donors. According to a later analysis, parvovirus B19, influenza, CMV and Epstein-Barr virus appeared linked to several top co-occurrence clusters. A later analysis associated 15,000 to 20,000 TCR beta sequences with specific HLA alleles at a false discovery rate of 0.05. In the study, roughly 160 TCR beta chains were listed as associated with cytomegalovirus. A further reported finding was that TCR beta sequences accurately predicted the HLA-A and HLA-B alleles for most subjects in the first cohort. In vitro tests confirmed that a few of the cytomegalovirus-associated TCR beta chains recognize cytomegalovirus antigens. The classifier was reported to diagnose cytomegalovirus status with high specificity and sensitivity in both the original cohort and the validation cohort. It was suggested by the authors that the approach could potentially be generalized to other disease states and immunological phenotypes. In an earlier analysis of 587 of the donors, most TCR beta V segments appeared in productive rearrangements about 90% or about 30% of the time, broadly matching IMGT annotations. Assigning TCR associations to individual alleles was difficult when HLA alleles, especially DR and DQ, strongly co-occurred. In a later analysis, HLA-associated TCR beta chains showed more clonal expansion and lower generation probabilities than non-associated chains that were equally common. A later analysis found that TCR association rates varied across HLA loci, with DRB1 alleles showing the most associated TCRs and HLA-C alleles the fewest.

The sequence derives from a woman in her fifties or sixties in good health and CMV-seronegative. Recombination linked TRBV11-2 to TRBJ1-2; possibly the D gene is TRBD1, per 5 matching bases. The material sequenced was PBMCs. The CDR3 protein: CASSLDQGGLINYGYTF. At the DNA level, the sequence is TGTGCCAGCAGCTTAGACCAGGGAGGCCTGATTAACTATGGCTACACCTTC.